These 30 T cell receptor beta chains were all obtained from the same sample, sequenced in a study of cytotoxic CD8 clonotypes in ibrutinib-treated CLL. Data came from immunoSEQ multiplex PCR; TCRdb stores just in-frame clones and leaves some out. Of over 70,000 clones listed, roughly 77% are singletons. The material sequenced was PBMCs, taken after 12 months of ibrutinib treatment. The source is a human donor with chronic lymphocytic leukemia.

This rearrangement joins TRBV15 to TRBJ2-1; no reliable D call. Germline CDR1 reads LNHNV; CDR2 reads YYDKDF (reference sequence). Trimming left V 3 bases short and J 9 bases short, with 9 bases between. There are 12 residues in the CDR3. The CDR3 DNA follows: TGTGCCACCAGCAGGGGTTTTGGTGAGCAGTTCTTC. It is translated as CATSRGFGEQFF.

The J gene is TRBJ2-3, the V gene TRBV2; D is possibly TRBD1 or TRBD2 (7 bases each). The CDR3 extends over 17 amino acids. Deletions cut 5 bases from V and 1 base from J, with 19 bases between. The V gene's germline CDR1 is SNHLY and CDR2 FYNNEI. CDR3 loop: CASSNGQAGAGTDTQYF. CDR3 DNA sequence: TGTGCCAGCAGTAACGGACAGGCGGGGGCCGGCACAGATACGCAGTATTTT.

The genes are TRBV18 and TRBJ2-6; 7 bases are shared with TRBD1. This CDR3 is built from 15 residues. Looked up from germline, CDR1 is KGHSH and CDR2 is LQKENI. V was pared by 6 bases and J by 2 bases, with 4 bases of the junction left unmatched. The CDR3 is CASSRDRAGANVLTF. The DNA of the CDR3 is TGTGCCAGCTCCCGCGACAGGGCTGGGGCCAACGTCCTGACTTTC.

The chain joins TRBV30 to TRBJ2-3, with 8 bases aligning to TRBD2. The ends lost 4 bases at V and 5 bases at J; junction bases unmatched: 5. CDR3 length: 13 amino acids. In germline, CDR1 is GTSNPN, CDR2 SVGIG (reference sequence). The CDR3 loop reads CAWTPGLGDTQYF. As DNA, the CDR3 is TGTGCCTGGACCCCGGGACTAGGAGATACGCAGTATTTT.

The DNA for the CDR3 is TGTGCCAGCAGTGAACCATGGCAGGAGCAAGAGACCCAGTACTTC. Translation: CASSEPWQEQETQYF. The chain combines TRBV6-1 with TRBJ2-5; D is unresolved. Germline-derived CDR1 and CDR2 are MNHNS and SASEGT. The CDR3 spans 15 residues. Between the trimmed V and J ends, which lost 2 bases and 2 bases, there was a span of 12 bases.

V usage is TRBV4-3 and J usage is TRBJ2-1; TRBD1 is a possible D gene (5 bases). V gave up 0 bases and J gave up 9 bases, with 9 bases separating them. The CDR3 is made up of 13 amino acids. Per germline, CDR1 LGHNA and CDR2 YSLEER. The CDR3 loop reads CASSQDAGLEQFF. As DNA, the CDR3 is TGCGCCAGCAGCCAAGATGCAGGGCTTGAGCAGTTCTTC.

The CDR3 DNA is TGTGCCAGCAGTTTATGGGGCAGGGGAACTGAAGCTTTCTTT. Amino acid sequence: CASSLWGRGTEAFF. This chain uses TRBV27 with TRBJ1-1; tentatively, D is TRBD1 (6 bases). From germline, CDR1 is MNHEY and CDR2 SMNVEV (reference sequence). The CDR3 spans 14 residues. The V and J ends lost 1 base and 5 bases respectively, with 11 bases between them.

The chain combines TRBV5-6 with TRBJ1-5; D is unresolved. Trimming stripped 0 bases from V and 6 bases from J, with 16 bases between. Germline V CDR1 and CDR2: SGHDT, YYEEEE. CDR3 length equals 16 residues. The CDR3 here is CASSLGAGSGSQPQHF. The CDR3 region has the DNA TGTGCCAGCAGCTTGGGGGCCGGGTCGGGGAGTCAGCCCCAGCATTTT. The full variable domain, completed using reference TRBV5-6 and TRBJ1-5, is DAGVTQSPTHLIKTRGQQVTLRCSPKSGHDTVSWYQQALGQGPQFIFQYYEEEERQRGNFPDRFSGHQFPNYSSELNVNALLLGDSALYLCASSLGAGSGSQPQHFGDGTRLSIL.

J is TRBJ2-3 and V is TRBV5-1; D is ambiguous. In germline, CDR1 is SGHRS, CDR2 YFSETQ. The V end lost 0 bases, the J end lost 2 bases, and 7 bases lay between the germline ends. The CDR3 has 14 amino acids. The DNA of the CDR3 is TGCGCCAGCAGCTTGGGCGGAGACACAGATACGCAGTATTTT. It codes for CASSLGGDTDTQYF.

The V gene is TRBV11-3, the J gene TRBJ2-5; TRBD2 might be the D (5 bases). The length of the CDR3 is 13 residues. Trimming removed 2 bases at V and 5 bases at J, with 9 bases between. Germline CDR1 SGHNT, CDR2 YENEEA. CDR3 coding DNA: TGTGCCAGCAGCTTAAGCCCGGGGGAGACCCAGTACTTC. Protein sequence: CASSLSPGETQYF.

This clone was detected only once. V is TRBV4-1 and J is TRBJ1-1; D is unclear. The CDR3 totals 19 residues. The V end was cut by 3 bases, the J end by 1 base, with 24 bases between. Germline lookup yields CDR1 MGHRA and CDR2 YSYEKL. CDR3 in amino acids: CASSHLDLGLPRGNTEAFF. As DNA, the CDR3 is TGCGCCAGCAGCCACCTCGATCTCGGACTTCCCCGGGGGAACACTGAAGCTTTCTTT.

The J gene is TRBJ1-4, the V gene TRBV7-7; TRBD1 matches at 7 bases. CDR1 SSHAT and CDR2 FNYEAQ come from the germline V gene (reference sequence). The V segment lost 2 bases and the J segment 8 bases; nucleotides outside the gene matches: 8. The CDR3 totals 15 residues. CDR3 amino acids: CASSLPNKGAEKLFF. The CDR3 DNA reads as TGTGCCAGCAGCTTACCGAACAAGGGGGCGGAAAAACTGTTTTTT.

Regarding this clone: This sample also contains other DNA sequences that code for the same CDR3. The chain is built from TRBV5-6 and TRBJ2-5, with no clear D. The germline V and J ends were trimmed by 4 bases and 1 base, with 8 bases remaining between them. Germline CDR1 is SGHDT and CDR2 is YYEEEE. This CDR3 is built from 13 residues. CDR3 protein: CASSPTAQETQYF. The CDR3 DNA reads TGTGCCAGCAGCCCAACGGCCCAAGAGACCCAGTACTTC.

The gene calls are TRBV5-1 and TRBJ2-3; TRBD2 matches at 9 bases. Germline CDR1 SGHRS, CDR2 YFSETQ. Trimming cost V 4 bases and J 8 bases; bases outside gene matches: 8. The CDR3 contains 14 residues. The chain's CDR3 is CASSPGLAGGTQYF. The CDR3, as DNA: TGCGCCAGCAGCCCGGGACTAGCCGGGGGTACGCAGTATTTT.

This clone was detected once. The chain links TRBV6-5 to TRBJ2-1; 7 bases map to TRBD1. CDR1 is MNHEY, CDR2 SVGAGI, per germline. V was clipped by 6 bases and J by 5 bases; unmatched bases: 4. CDR3 length: 13 amino acids. The CDR3 here is CASSRQGDNEQFF. DNA for the CDR3: TGTGCCAGCAGCCGACAGGGCGACAATGAGCAGTTCTTC.

V is TRBV18 and J is TRBJ2-2; 11 bases align to TRBD2. CDR3 size: 16 residues. Germline V gene data show CDR1 as KGHSH and CDR2 as LQKENI. Trimming at V came to 3 bases and at J to 5 bases, leaving 5 bases not matched to a gene. DNA for the CDR3: TGTGCCAGCTCACCGGTTGGGACTAGCGGTACCGGGGAGCTGTTTTTT. This codes for CASSPVGTSGTGELFF. Full variable domain (remainder filled in from reference TRBV18 and TRBJ2-2): NAGVMQNPRHLVRRRGQEARLRCSPMKGHSHVYWYRQLPEEGLKFMVYLQKENIIDESGMPKERFSAEFPKEGPSILRIQQVVRGDSAAYFCASSPVGTSGTGELFFGEGSRLTVL.

The V gene is TRBV7-2, the J gene TRBJ1-5; weak D call: TRBD1 (6 bases). The CDR3 is 17 amino acids. V lost 1 base, J lost 1 base, and 14 bases lay in between. In germline, CDR1 is SGHTA, CDR2 FQGNSA. The CDR3 bases are TGTGCCAGCAGCTTAGTAGGGACCGGACAGAGCAATCAGCCCCAGCATTTT. Its translation: CASSLVGTGQSNQPQHF.

V gene TRBV28 combines with J gene TRBJ2-6, with D perhaps TRBD1 (6 bases). The CDR3 length is 16 residues. CDR1 and CDR2 (germline): MDHEN, SYDVKM. V was clipped by 6 bases and J by 0 bases, with 12 bases between them. The DNA of the CDR3 is TGTGCCAGCAGCCCCCGGGACATCTCTGGGGCCAACGTCCTGACTTTC. It yields the protein CASSPRDISGANVLTF.

The J gene is TRBJ1-1, the V gene TRBV6-6; 7 nucleotides match TRBD1. Germline CDR1 reads MNHNY; CDR2 reads SVGAGI (reference sequence). Trimming cost V 4 bases and J 1 base; bases outside gene matches: 3. The length of the CDR3 is 14 residues. The CDR3, as DNA: TGTGCCAGCAGTTCATGGACAGGGAACACTGAAGCTTTCTTT. This sequence encodes CASSSWTGNTEAFF.

In the case of this clone: An end of the junction does not agree with germline; a read error may underlie this. The chain has TRBV7-7 and TRBJ1-2, with 7 bases identical to TRBD1. CDR3 length: 14 amino acids. Germline V gives CDR1 SSHAT, CDR2 FNYEAQ (reference sequence). The CDR3 reads CASSGGGGHYGYTF. CDR3 DNA: TGTGCTAGCAGCGGAGGAGGGGGCCACTATGGCTACACCTTC.

The gene calls are TRBV5-1 and TRBJ2-5; D remains unclear. CDR3 length: 12 residues. CDR1 is SGHRS, CDR2 YFSETQ, per germline. With 1 base removed from V and 5 bases from J, the gap between germline ends came to 6 bases. The CDR3 region is CASSLRQETQYF. CDR3 nucleotides: TGCGCCAGCAGCTTGAGGCAGGAGACCCAGTACTTC.

The chain employs TRBV27 and TRBJ1-5; D is possibly TRBD1 (5 bases). Germline V lookup: CDR1 MNHEY, CDR2 SMNVEV (reference sequence). The V and J ends lost 5 bases and 7 bases respectively, with 21 bases between them. The length of the CDR3 is 16 residues. CDR3 sequence: CASSPLGTELIQPQHF. CDR3 in DNA: TGTGCCAGCAGTCCCCTCGGGACCGAGCTAATACAGCCCCAGCATTTT.

The rearrangement uses TRBV27 and TRBJ1-2, with 8 bases that match TRBD1. V was clipped by 5 bases and J by 6 bases; unmatched bases: 11. This CDR3 is 15 amino acids long. Germline assignment: CDR1 MNHEY and CDR2 SMNVEV (reference sequence). The CDR3 region has the DNA TGTGCCAGCAGTCCCCAGGGGGCGGGTACAGATGGCTACACCTTC. Its protein is CASSPQGAGTDGYTF.

The chain carries TRBV4-2 and TRBJ2-6; no clear D. The CDR3 is 15 residues long. V shed 2 bases and J shed 1 base, with 6 bases lying between them. Germline loops: CDR1 LGHNA, CDR2 YNFKEQ. DNA for the CDR3: TGTGCCAGCAGCCAAACCGCGTCTGGGGCCAACGTCCTGACTTTC. Its protein product is CASSQTASGANVLTF.

This chain joins TRBV7-9 and TRBJ1-1, with 7 nucleotides matching TRBD1. The CDR3 extends over 17 amino acids. V was pared by 3 bases and J by 2 bases, with 12 bases of the junction left unmatched. Germline CDR1 and CDR2: SEHNR and FQNEAQ (reference sequence). CDR3 bases: TGTGCCAGCAGCTTCGGTCGACCGGGACAGCAAAACACTGAAGCTTTCTTT. Encoded protein: CASSFGRPGQQNTEAFF.

J is TRBJ2-7 and V is TRBV10-3; D is unclear. From germline, CDR1 is ENHRY and CDR2 SYGVKD. The CDR3 loop spans 11 amino acids. V lost 6 bases, J lost 1 base, and 4 bases lay in between. CDR3 nucleotide sequence: TGTGCCATCAGGCAGTCCTACGAGCAGTACTTC. Residues: CAIRQSYEQYF.

J is TRBJ2-5 and V is TRBV29-1; 8 nucleotides line up with TRBD2. This CDR3 contains 13 residues. Trimming removed 7 bases from V and 2 bases from J; junction bases left unmatched: 6. CDR1 and CDR2 from the germline V gene are SQVTM and ANQGSEA. The CDR3 region has the DNA TGCAGCGCCCTAAGCGGGAGACAAGAGACCCAGTACTTC. This gives the protein CSALSGRQETQYF.

This rearrangement joins TRBV5-1 to TRBJ1-4, with unresolved D. Germline assignment: CDR1 SGHRS and CDR2 YFSETQ. There are 13 residues in the CDR3. Trimming removed 3 bases at V and 8 bases at J, with 11 bases between. Here the CDR3 DNA reads TGCGCCAGCAGCTCTCCGCGAGGCGAAAAACTGTTTTTT. Translation gives CASSSPRGEKLFF.

This chain's CDR3 is CASSTMPSEAFF. CDR3 coding DNA: TGTGCCAGCAGTACCATGCCCTCTGAAGCTTTCTTT. V and J are TRBV6-6 and TRBJ1-1; D is unresolved. CDR1 MNHNY and CDR2 SVGAGI come from the germline V gene (reference sequence). The CDR3 covers 12 residues. Trimming cost V 5 bases and J 6 bases, with 10 bases left between them.

This clone was detected once. This chain links TRBV28 with TRBJ1-1; tentatively, D is TRBD1 (5 bases). Germline-derived CDR1 and CDR2 are MDHEN and SYDVKM. Between the trimmed V and J ends, which lost 6 bases and 2 bases, there was a span of 19 bases. This CDR3 has 16 residues. The CDR3 nucleotides are TGTGCCAGCAGACCCCCCCTCGGTGGGGGAAACACTGAAGCTTTCTTT. Its translation is CASRPPLGGGNTEAFF.